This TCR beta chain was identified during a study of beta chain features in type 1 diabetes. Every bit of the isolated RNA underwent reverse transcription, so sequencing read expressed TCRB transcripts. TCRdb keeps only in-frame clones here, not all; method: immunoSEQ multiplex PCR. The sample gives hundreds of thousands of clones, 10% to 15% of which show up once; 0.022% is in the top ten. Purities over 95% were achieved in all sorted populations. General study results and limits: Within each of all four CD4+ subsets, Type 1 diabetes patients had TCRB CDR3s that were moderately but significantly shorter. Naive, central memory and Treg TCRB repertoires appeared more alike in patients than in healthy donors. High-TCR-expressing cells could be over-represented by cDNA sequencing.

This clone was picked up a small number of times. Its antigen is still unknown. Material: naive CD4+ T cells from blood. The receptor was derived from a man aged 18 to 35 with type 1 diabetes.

The CDR3 DNA sequence: TGTGCCAGCAGCTTATTTGAGGGGGGCACAGATACGCAGTATTTT. Translated, it gives CASSLFEGGTDTQYF. The gene calls are TRBV7-3 and TRBJ2-3, with D perhaps TRBD1 (6 bases). V shed 2 bases and J shed 1 base, with 10 bases lying between them. This CDR3 region has 15 residues. CDR1 and CDR2 from the germline V gene are SGHTA and FQGTGA.